Below, 4 T cell receptor beta chains from the same sample are listed, as sequenced in a study of response to subunit inactivated influenza vaccine. A single record per CDR3 protein comes from TCRdb applying MiXCR to the RT-PCR reads. The sample has fewer than 750,000 distinct CDR3 sequences; about 15% are singletons. This sample comprised PBMCs from blood, obtained 11 to 12 days after vaccination. The receptors were sampled from a man in his fifties or sixties who received an inactivated influenza vaccine.

The rearrangement uses TRBV11-2 and TRBJ2-1; TRBD2 matches 8 bases. The V segment lost 5 bases and the J segment 6 bases; nucleotides outside the gene matches: 9. The CDR3 is 15 amino acids. Germline V lookup: CDR1 SGHAT, CDR2 FQNNGV. The CDR3 is CASSQTGTRSNEQFF. For the CDR3, the DNA is TGTGCCAGCAGCCAGACTGGGACTAGGTCCAATGAGCAGTTCTTC. The complete variable domain, with remaining parts taken from reference TRBV11-2 and TRBJ2-1, reads EAGVAQSPRYKIIEKRQSVAFWCNPISGHATLYWYQQILGQGPKLLIQFQNNGVVDDSQLPKDRFSAERLKGVDSTLKIQPAKLEDSAVYLCASSQTGTRSNEQFFGPGTRLTVL.

The V call is TRBV12-3 or TRBV12-4, the J call TRBJ2-7; 10 bases align to TRBD1. J was trimmed by 2 bases and V by 5 bases; bases with no gene match: 6. This CDR3 region has 15 residues. The CDR3 coding sequence is TGTGCCAGCAGTCCGACAGGGGGCCTGCCCTACGAGCAGTACTTC. The encoded protein is CASSPTGGLPYEQYF.

The table lists this clonotype with a few counts. V is TRBV6-1 and J is TRBJ1-1; the match to TRBD1 covers 8 bases. Germline loops: CDR1 MNHNS, CDR2 SASEGT. V gave up 1 base and J gave up 1 base; unmatched junction bases: 2. This CDR3 comprises 15 residues. CDR3 sequence: CASSEGQGRNTEAFF. CDR3 nucleotide sequence: TGTGCCAGCAGTGAAGGACAGGGGAGGAACACTGAAGCTTTCTTT.

This clonotype appeared a few times. The gene calls are TRBV28 and TRBJ2-1; D not certain. Germline V gives CDR1 MDHEN, CDR2 SYDVKM. This CDR3 is built from 16 residues. Trimming stripped 4 bases from V and 5 bases from J, with 18 bases between. The CDR3 sequence: CASSSPVGSFNNEQFF. In nucleotides, the CDR3 is TGTGCCAGCAGTTCCCCGGTCGGAAGTTTCAACAATGAGCAGTTCTTC.